This T cell receptor (beta chain) was captured by sequencing in a study of T cell changes during pregnancy in multiple sclerosis. Some clones are missing from TCRdb's copy, which holds only in-frame ones; the method was immunoSEQ multiplex PCR. This sample has over 70,000 clones, with 90% to 95% found just once. This material consisted of peripheral blood, taken in the first trimester of pregnancy. The sequence was collected from a female donor with multiple sclerosis, enrolled in a pregnancy study.

In DNA form, the CDR3 reads TGTGCCAGTAGTATAGCGGGGGGGCCGCACGGGGAGCTGTTTTTT. It encodes CASSIAGGPHGELFF. The rearrangement links TRBV19 to TRBJ2-2; TRBD2 matches at 8 bases. Germline assignment: CDR1 LNHDA and CDR2 SQIVND (reference sequence). The CDR3 runs 15 residues. Trimming cost V 1 base and J 7 bases; bases outside gene matches: 5.